Following are 18 T cell receptor beta chains from one sample sequenced in a study of cytomegalovirus exposure and HLA in healthy donors. Libraries were prepared by immunoSEQ multiplex PCR; TCRdb keeps only in-frame clonotypes and omits some of them. The repertoire has about 160,000 clones, 86% of them found once; the top ten carry 2% to 2.5%. Sequencing input: PBMCs. Source of these receptors: a woman between 18 and 29 years old in good health and CMV-seronegative.

The chain uses TRBV7-8 and TRBJ2-3; tentative D call: TRBD2 (6 bases). From germline, CDR1 is SGHVS and CDR2 FQNEAQ. CDR3 length: 11 residues. V lost 7 bases to trimming and J lost 4 bases, with 6 bases between them. This CDR3 reads CASTGADTQYF. The CDR3 DNA reads as TGTGCCAGCACGGGAGCAGATACGCAGTATTTT.

V is TRBV7-8 and J is TRBJ1-5; 9 bases fit TRBD1. Losses at the gene ends were 7 bases for V and 11 bases for J; bases not matched to a gene: 12. The CDR3 has 14 residues. Per germline, CDR1 SGHVS and CDR2 FQNEAQ. This chain's CDR3 is CASTSQGASKSQHF. CDR3 coding DNA: TGTGCCAGCACCTCACAGGGGGCGTCCAAATCCCAGCATTTT.

This chain connects TRBV6-1 to TRBJ2-7; a possible D gene is TRBD1 (6 bases). Germline CDR1 MNHNS, CDR2 SASEGT. CDR3 length: 13 residues. V was shortened by 3 bases and J by 5 bases, with 11 bases between the two germline ends. The CDR3 loop is CASSDLQGDEQYF. The CDR3 region has the DNA TGTGCCAGCAGTGACCTACAGGGCGACGAGCAGTACTTC.

V gene TRBV5-4 combines with J gene TRBJ2-7, with 14 bases matching TRBD2. In germline, CDR1 is SGHNT, CDR2 YYREEE (reference sequence). The CDR3 spans 16 residues. V gave up 5 bases and J gave up 2 bases; unmatched junction bases: 6. CDR3 nucleotide sequence: TGTGCCAGCAGAAGGACTAGCGGGAGGTCCCCCTACGAGCAGTACTTC. It yields the protein CASRRTSGRSPYEQYF.

V gene TRBV10-3 combines with J gene TRBJ1-5; no definite D call. This CDR3 is 15 amino acids long. CDR1 is ENHRY, CDR2 SYGVKD, per germline. V lost 5 bases to trimming and J lost 2 bases, with 13 bases between them. The CDR3 region is CAISPASGGNQPQHF. The CDR3 region has the DNA TGTGCCATCAGTCCGGCGTCCGGGGGCAATCAGCCCCAGCATTTT.

The rearrangement uses TRBV6-1 and TRBJ2-1, with D possibly TRBD2 on 7 matching bases. Germline-derived CDR1 and CDR2 are MNHNS and SASEGT. V dropped 4 bases and J dropped 10 bases, with 26 bases sitting between them. CDR3 size: 17 residues. CDR3 nucleotide sequence: TGTGCCAGCAGTGCCGCCCACGGGGGGCGAGGTATGGTAGAGCAGTTCTTC. As protein: CASSAAHGGRGMVEQFF.

V is TRBV7-6 and J is TRBJ1-1; a possible D gene is TRBD1 (5 bases). The CDR3 totals 14 residues. The germline V gene has CDR1 SGHVS and CDR2 FNYEAQ. Between the trimmed V and J ends, which lost 4 bases and 2 bases, there was a span of 11 bases. The CDR3 loop reads CASSSGGENTEAFF. Here the CDR3 DNA reads TGTGCCAGCAGCTCGGGGGGGGAAAACACTGAAGCTTTCTTT.

The chain uses TRBV13 and TRBJ2-1; D uncertain. This CDR3 has 14 residues. V lost 1 base to trimming and J lost 4 bases, with 8 bases between them. The germline V gene has CDR1 PRHDT and CDR2 FYEKMQ (reference sequence). The CDR3 nucleotides read TGTGCCAGCAGCTTAGAGAGGAATTACAATGAGCAGTTCTTC. Translating it yields CASSLERNYNEQFF.

The chain recombines TRBV6-5 with TRBJ2-2; D is perhaps TRBD2 (5 bases). CDR1 is MNHEY and CDR2 is SVGAGI in the germline V gene. V was cut by 7 bases and J by 6 bases, with 9 bases left in between. CDR3 length: 12 residues. For the CDR3, the DNA is TGTGCCAGCACCGGGGTGGCCGGGGAGCTGTTTTTT. It codes for CASTGVAGELFF.

The chain employs TRBV7-9 and TRBJ1-1; D remains ambiguous. V was shortened by 6 bases and J by 6 bases, with 11 bases between the two germline ends. The CDR3 sequence is 12 residues long. From germline, CDR1 is SEHNR and CDR2 FQNEAQ (reference sequence). The CDR3 spells CASRSLGAEAFF. CDR3 DNA sequence: TGTGCCAGCAGGTCTCTAGGAGCTGAAGCTTTCTTT.

This clone was found a few times. The chain is built from TRBV6-4 and TRBJ2-3; D uncertain. The CDR3 consists of 13 residues. Trimming took off 3 bases at V and 1 base at J, with 5 bases between the two ends. CDR1 and CDR2 from the germline V gene are MRHNA and SNTAGT. In DNA form, the CDR3 reads TGTGCCAGCAGTGAGCAGGGCACAGATACGCAGTATTTT. It encodes CASSEQGTDTQYF.

The gene calls are TRBV7-9 and TRBJ2-1; D possibly corresponds to TRBD1 (6 bases). Germline CDR1 reads SEHNR; CDR2 reads FQNEAQ (reference sequence). This CDR3 has 17 amino acids. Trimming left V 2 bases short and J 4 bases short, with 18 bases between. In DNA form, the CDR3 reads TGTGCCAGCAGCTTATGGTCGTGGACAGCAGCATACAATGAGCAGTTCTTC. Translated, it gives CASSLWSWTAAYNEQFF.

This chain connects TRBV5-1 to TRBJ2-5, with TRBD1 identical over 11 bases. Germline lookup yields CDR1 SGHRS and CDR2 YFSETQ. J lost 1 base, V lost 5 bases, and 4 bases had no gene match. CDR3 length: 15 amino acids. For the CDR3, the DNA is TGCGCCAGCAGTCAGGACAGGGGGCGCCAAGAGACCCAGTACTTC. Amino acid sequence: CASSQDRGRQETQYF. Filled out from reference TRBV5-1 and TRBJ2-5, the complete variable domain reads KAGVTQTPRYLIKTRGQQVTLSCSPISGHRSVSWYQQTPGQGLQFLFEYFSETQRNKGNFPGRFSGRQFSNSRSEMNVSTLELGDSALYLCASSQDRGRQETQYFGPGTRLLVL.

To note about this clone: The sample has other DNA sequences that encode this CDR3 too. This chain joins TRBV11-3 and TRBJ2-5; D is uncertain. The CDR3 loop spans 12 amino acids. V was clipped by 0 bases and J by 4 bases, with 3 bases between them. Germline values: CDR1 SGHNT, CDR2 YENEEA. CDR3: CASSLDRETQYF. CDR3 nucleotide sequence: TGTGCCAGCAGCTTAGACCGAGAGACCCAGTACTTC.

The chain couples TRBV7-9 to TRBJ1-5, with D unresolved. V was shortened by 4 bases and J by 1 base, with 11 bases between the two germline ends. The CDR3 runs to 15 residues. CDR1 and CDR2 from the germline V gene are SEHNR and FQNEAQ (reference sequence). The CDR3 spells CASSSGLESNQPQHF. In DNA form, the CDR3 reads TGTGCCAGCAGCTCCGGACTCGAGAGCAATCAGCCCCAGCATTTT.

The genes are TRBV7-2 and TRBJ2-2, with 8 bases fitting TRBD2. The germline gives CDR1 SGHTA, CDR2 FQGNSA. The CDR3 is 15 residues long. The V segment lost 5 bases and the J segment 5 bases; nucleotides outside the gene matches: 7. The CDR3: CASSPLGGRTGELFF. The CDR3 nucleotides are TGTGCCAGCAGCCCCCTTGGCGGGAGGACCGGGGAGCTGTTTTTT.

The chain uses TRBV4-2 and TRBJ2-1, with 11 nucleotides matching TRBD2. Germline loops: CDR1 LGHNA, CDR2 YNFKEQ. Losses at the gene ends were 0 bases for V and 7 bases for J; bases not matched to a gene: 8. The CDR3 runs 17 residues. The CDR3 reads CASSQDMTLAGGNEQFF. CDR3 nucleotides: TGTGCCAGCAGCCAAGATATGACGCTAGCGGGAGGTAATGAGCAGTTCTTC.

The CDR3 DNA follows: TGTGCCATCAGTGCAGGCAGGGAGGTTGCTTTCTTT. Protein product: CAISAGREVAFF. The genes are TRBV10-3 and TRBJ1-1; the D gene is possibly TRBD1 (5 bases). The CDR3 has 12 residues. The V and J ends lost 4 bases and 11 bases respectively, with 14 bases between them. Germline-derived CDR1 and CDR2 are ENHRY and SYGVKD.